The rows below give T cell receptor beta chains drawn from one sample of a study of regulatory T cells in long-lasting Graves disease. Using its own MiXCR run on the multiplex PCR reads, TCRdb lists one record per CDR3 protein. The table records 250,000 or so distinct CDR3 sequences, around 20% of them present only once. The sample in question was peripheral blood mononuclear cells (PBMCs), obtained at new diagnosis, from a patient treated with antithyroid drugs. Receptors were obtained from a female donor with Graves disease. The CDR3 runs from the conserved cysteine through the conserved F or W. The order of the fields is V gene, clone size, D gene, J gene, CDR3 protein, CDR3 DNA. A D gene is named only where the DNA matches it firmly. Only part of the rows carry a size: once, few, many, or a class if the clone is expanded.

V gene: TRBV7-2; clone size: -; D gene: -; J gene: TRBJ2-1; CDR3 protein: CASSHPRREVTEAFEQFF; CDR3 DNA: TGTGCCAGCAGTCACCCCCGGCGGGAAGTAACCGAGGCCTTTGAGCAGTTCTTC
V gene: TRBV6-1; clone size: many; D gene: -; J gene: TRBJ2-2; CDR3 protein: CASSHGWSRRTGELFF; CDR3 DNA: TGTGCCAGCAGTCACGGGTGGAGTAGGCGCACCGGGGAGCTGTTTTTT
V gene: TRBV2; clone size: many; D gene: -; J gene: TRBJ1-5; CDR3 protein: CASSEGGGRQPQHF; CDR3 DNA: TGTGCCAGCAGTGAAGGGGGGGGACGTCAGCCCCAGCATTTT
V gene: TRBV4-3; clone size: -; D gene: TRBD2; J gene: TRBJ2-2; CDR3 protein: CASSQEALAGSPGPGELFF; CDR3 DNA: TGCGCCAGCAGCCAAGAGGCACTAGCGGGATCCCCGGGTCCCGGGGAGCTGTTTTTT
V gene: TRBV5-1; clone size: many; D gene: TRBD2; J gene: TRBJ2-3; CDR3 protein: CASSLDGTSGATQYF; CDR3 DNA: TGCGCCAGCAGCTTGGACGGGACTAGCGGGGCTACGCAGTATTTT
V gene: TRBV11-2; clone size: many; D gene: -; J gene: TRBJ2-1; CDR3 protein: CASSPGGGLGLSYNEQFF; CDR3 DNA: TGTGCCAGCAGCCCAGGGGGGGGACTAGGGTTGTCCTACAATGAGCAGTTCTTC
V gene: TRBV19; clone size: few; D gene: TRBD1; J gene: TRBJ1-3; CDR3 protein: CASRQGTVSGNTIYF; CDR3 DNA: TGTGCCAGTAGACAGGGGACGGTCTCTGGAAACACCATATATTTT
V gene: TRBV20-1; clone size: many; D gene: TRBD2; J gene: TRBJ2-7; CDR3 protein: CSAQSGRALDAQYF; CDR3 DNA: TGCAGTGCTCAAAGCGGGAGGGCCCTCGACGCGCAGTACTTC
V gene: TRBV5-5; clone size: few; D gene: -; J gene: TRBJ2-1; CDR3 protein: CASSLWVGDNEQFF; CDR3 DNA: TGTGCCAGCAGCTTGTGGGTGGGAGACAATGAGCAGTTCTTC
V gene: TRBV7-8; clone size: many; D gene: TRBD2; J gene: TRBJ2-5; CDR3 protein: CASTSFGGGGETQYF; CDR3 DNA: TGTGCCAGCACCTCCTTCGGCGGGGGGGGGGAGACCCAGTACTTC
V gene: TRBV5-1; clone size: -; D gene: -; J gene: TRBJ1-2; CDR3 protein: CASTRGGGAEGYTF; CDR3 DNA: TGCGCCAGCACCCGGGGCGGTGGGGCTGAAGGCTACACCTTC